This T cell receptor beta chain was recorded in a study of CD4+ T cells in melanoma. Study-wide results and limits: Diverse differentiation states were reported for melanoma neoantigen-specific CD4+ T cells. CD8+ T cell, macrophage and B cell function reportedly correlated with neoantigen-specific CD4+ T cells.

TCRdb's copy holds only in-frame clones and misses some; the assay was immunoSEQ multiplex PCR. The profile covers about 140,000 clones, with around nine tenths appearing a single time and more than 1.5% taken by the ten largest. Germline V lookup: CDR1 SGDLS, CDR2 YYNGEE. This CDR3 is 16 amino acids long. The ends were cut back, 2 bases at V and 3 bases at J, with 17 bases in the middle. About this clone: The antigen is not known.

This receptor was taken from a human donor with melanoma. This rearrangement joins TRBV9 to TRBJ1-1; D not resolved. The CDR3 protein is CASSVGKEVVDTEAFF. The CDR3 DNA reads as TGTGCCAGCAGCGTGGGAAAGGAGGTGGTGGACACTGAAGCTTTCTTT.